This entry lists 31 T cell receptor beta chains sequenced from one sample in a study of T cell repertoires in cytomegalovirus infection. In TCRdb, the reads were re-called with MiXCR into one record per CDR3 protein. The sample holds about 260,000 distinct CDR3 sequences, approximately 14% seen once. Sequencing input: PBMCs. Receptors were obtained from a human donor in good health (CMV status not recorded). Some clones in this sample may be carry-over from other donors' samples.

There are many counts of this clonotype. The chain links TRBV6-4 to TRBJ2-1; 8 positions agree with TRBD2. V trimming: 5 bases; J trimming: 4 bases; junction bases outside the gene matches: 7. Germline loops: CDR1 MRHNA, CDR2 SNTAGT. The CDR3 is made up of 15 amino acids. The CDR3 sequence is CASSPGGLDYNEQFF. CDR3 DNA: TGTGCCAGCAGTCCGGGGGGACTAGATTACAATGAGCAGTTCTTC.

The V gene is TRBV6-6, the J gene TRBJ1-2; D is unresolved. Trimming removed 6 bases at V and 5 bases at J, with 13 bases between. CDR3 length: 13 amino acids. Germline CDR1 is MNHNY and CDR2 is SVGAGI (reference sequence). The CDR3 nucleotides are TGTGCCAGCAGAGTACGGGCGGGGTATGGCTACACCTTC. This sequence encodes CASRVRAGYGYTF.

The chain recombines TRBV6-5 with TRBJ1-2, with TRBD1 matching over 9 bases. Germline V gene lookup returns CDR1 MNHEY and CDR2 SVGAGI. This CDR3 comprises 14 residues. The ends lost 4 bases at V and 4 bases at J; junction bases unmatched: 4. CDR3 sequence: CASSLQGAVYGYTF. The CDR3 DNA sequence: TGTGCCAGCAGTTTACAGGGGGCGGTCTATGGCTACACCTTC.

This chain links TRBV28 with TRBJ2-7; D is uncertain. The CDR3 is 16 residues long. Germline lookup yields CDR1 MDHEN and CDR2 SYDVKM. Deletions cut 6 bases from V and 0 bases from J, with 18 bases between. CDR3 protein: CASSRPRRYSSYEQYF. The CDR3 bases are TGTGCCAGCAGCAGACCCCGACGCTACTCCTCCTACGAGCAGTACTTC.

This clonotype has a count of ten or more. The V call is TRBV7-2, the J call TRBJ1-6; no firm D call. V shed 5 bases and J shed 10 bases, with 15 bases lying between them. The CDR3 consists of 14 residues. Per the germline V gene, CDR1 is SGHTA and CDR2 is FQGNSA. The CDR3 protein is CASSPDLSWSPLHF. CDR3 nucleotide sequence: TGTGCCAGCAGCCCGGACCTCAGTTGGTCACCCCTCCACTTT.

In DNA form, the CDR3 reads TGTGCCACCAGTAGTGGCCAGGGTGATCAGCCCCAGCATTTT. Protein: CATSSGQGDQPQHF. The chain links TRBV24-1 to TRBJ1-5; possibly TRBD1 for D (5 bases). V was pared by 6 bases and J by 5 bases, with 13 bases between. Germline CDR1 and CDR2: KGHDR and SFDVKD. This CDR3 has 14 residues.

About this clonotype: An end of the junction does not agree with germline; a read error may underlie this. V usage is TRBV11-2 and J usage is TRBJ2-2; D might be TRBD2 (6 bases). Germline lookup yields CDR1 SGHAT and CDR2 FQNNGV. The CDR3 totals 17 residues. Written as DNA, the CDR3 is TGTGCCAGCAGCGCATACCCCCGGGGGAGATTTACCGGGGAGCTGGTGTTT. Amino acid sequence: CASSAYPRGRFTGELVF.

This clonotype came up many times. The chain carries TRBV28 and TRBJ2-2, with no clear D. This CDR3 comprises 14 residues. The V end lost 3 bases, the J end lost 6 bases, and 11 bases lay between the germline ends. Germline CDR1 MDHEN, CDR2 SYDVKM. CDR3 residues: CASSLLVGSGELFF. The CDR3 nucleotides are TGTGCCAGCAGTTTGTTAGTTGGATCCGGGGAGCTGTTTTTT.

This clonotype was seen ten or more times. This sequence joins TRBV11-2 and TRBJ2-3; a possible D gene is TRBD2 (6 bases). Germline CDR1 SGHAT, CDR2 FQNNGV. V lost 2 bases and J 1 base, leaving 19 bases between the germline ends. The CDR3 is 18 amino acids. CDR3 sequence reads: CASSLPRRGEWGTDTQYF. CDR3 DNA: TGTGCCAGCAGCTTACCCCGGCGCGGGGAATGGGGCACAGATACGCAGTATTTT.

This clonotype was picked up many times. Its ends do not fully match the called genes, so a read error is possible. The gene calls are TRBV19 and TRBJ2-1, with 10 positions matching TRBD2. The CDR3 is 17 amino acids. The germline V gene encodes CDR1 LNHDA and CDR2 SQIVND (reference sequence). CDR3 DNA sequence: TGTGCCAGTAGTCTAGCGGGGGCCCCCGCCTTCTACGATGAGCAGTTCTTC. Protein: CASSLAGAPAFYDEQFF. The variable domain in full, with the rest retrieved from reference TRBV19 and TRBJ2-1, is DGGITQSPKYLFRKEGQNVTLSCEQNLNHDAMYWYRQDPGQGLRLIYYSQIVNDFQKGDIAEGYSVSREKKESFPLTVTSAQKNPTAFYLCASSLAGAPAFYDEQFFGPGTRLTVL.

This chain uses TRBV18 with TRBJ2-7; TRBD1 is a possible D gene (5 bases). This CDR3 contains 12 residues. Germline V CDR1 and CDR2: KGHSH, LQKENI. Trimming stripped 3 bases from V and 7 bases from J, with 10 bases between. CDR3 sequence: CASSPGQPEQYF. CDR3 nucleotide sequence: TGTGCCAGCTCACCCGGACAACCGGAGCAGTACTTC.

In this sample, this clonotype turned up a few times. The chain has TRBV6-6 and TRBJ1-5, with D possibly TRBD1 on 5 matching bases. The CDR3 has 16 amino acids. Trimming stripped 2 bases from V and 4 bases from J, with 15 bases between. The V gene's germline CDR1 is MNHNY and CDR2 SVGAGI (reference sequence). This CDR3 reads CASSYPPGPINQPQHF. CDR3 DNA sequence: TGTGCCAGCAGTTACCCCCCGGGACCAATAAATCAGCCCCAGCATTTT.

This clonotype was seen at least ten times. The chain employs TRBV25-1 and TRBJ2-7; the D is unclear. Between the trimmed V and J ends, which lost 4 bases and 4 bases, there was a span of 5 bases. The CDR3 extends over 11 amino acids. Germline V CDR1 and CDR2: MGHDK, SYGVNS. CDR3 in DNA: TGTGCCAGCAGTGGGGGATACGAGCAGTACTTC. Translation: CASSGGYEQYF.

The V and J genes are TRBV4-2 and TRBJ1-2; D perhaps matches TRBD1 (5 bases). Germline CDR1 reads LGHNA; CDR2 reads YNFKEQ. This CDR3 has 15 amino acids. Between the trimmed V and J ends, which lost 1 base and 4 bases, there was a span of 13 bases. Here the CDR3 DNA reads TGTGCCAGCAGCCAAGCGACACAGGAAATCTATGGCTACACCTTC. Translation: CASSQATQEIYGYTF.

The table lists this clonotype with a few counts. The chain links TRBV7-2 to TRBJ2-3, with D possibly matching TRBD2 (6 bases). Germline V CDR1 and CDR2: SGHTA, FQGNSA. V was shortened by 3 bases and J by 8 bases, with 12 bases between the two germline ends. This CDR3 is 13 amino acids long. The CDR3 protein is CASSFQGGGTQYF. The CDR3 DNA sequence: TGTGCCAGCAGCTTTCAGGGAGGTGGTACGCAGTATTTT.

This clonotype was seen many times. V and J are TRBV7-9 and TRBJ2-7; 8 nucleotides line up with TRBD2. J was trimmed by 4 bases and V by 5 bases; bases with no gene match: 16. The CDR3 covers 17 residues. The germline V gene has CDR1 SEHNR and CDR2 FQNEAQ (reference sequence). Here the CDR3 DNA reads TGTGCCAGCAGCCCAGGGTGGATAGCGGGACCCCTGTACGAGCAGTACTTC. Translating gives CASSPGWIAGPLYEQYF.

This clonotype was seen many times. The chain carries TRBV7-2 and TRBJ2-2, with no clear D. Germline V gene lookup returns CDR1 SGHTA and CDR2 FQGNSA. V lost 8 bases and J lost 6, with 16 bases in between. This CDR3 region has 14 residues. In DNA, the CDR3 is TGTGCCAGCCGTCCTGGTGCTCTGGCCGGGGAGCTGTTTTTT. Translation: CASRPGALAGELFF.

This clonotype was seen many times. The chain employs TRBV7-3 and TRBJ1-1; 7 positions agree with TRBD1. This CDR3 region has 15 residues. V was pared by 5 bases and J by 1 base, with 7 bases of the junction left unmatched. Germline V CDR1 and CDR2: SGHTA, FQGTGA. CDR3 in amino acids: CASSPRTGANTEAFF. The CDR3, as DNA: TGTGCCAGCAGCCCAAGGACAGGCGCGAACACTGAAGCTTTCTTT.

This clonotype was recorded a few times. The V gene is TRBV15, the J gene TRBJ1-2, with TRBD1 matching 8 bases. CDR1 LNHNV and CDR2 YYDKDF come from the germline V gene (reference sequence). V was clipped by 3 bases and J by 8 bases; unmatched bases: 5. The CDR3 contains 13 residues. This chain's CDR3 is CATSSDRGLGYTF. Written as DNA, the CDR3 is TGTGCCACCAGCAGCGACAGGGGTTTAGGCTACACCTTC.

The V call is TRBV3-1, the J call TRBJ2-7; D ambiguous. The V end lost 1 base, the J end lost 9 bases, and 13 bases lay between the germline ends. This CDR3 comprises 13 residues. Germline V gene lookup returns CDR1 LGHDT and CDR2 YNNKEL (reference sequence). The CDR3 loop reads CASSQGPRQAQYF. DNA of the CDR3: TGTGCCAGCAGCCAAGGCCCTCGACAAGCGCAGTACTTC.

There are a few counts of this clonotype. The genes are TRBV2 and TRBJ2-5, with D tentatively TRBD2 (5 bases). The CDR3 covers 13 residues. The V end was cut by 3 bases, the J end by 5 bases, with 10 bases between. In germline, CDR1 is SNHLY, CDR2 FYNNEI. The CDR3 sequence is CASSEERGETQYF. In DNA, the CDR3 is TGTGCCAGCAGTGAGGAGAGAGGGGAGACCCAGTACTTC.

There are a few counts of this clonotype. CDR3 sequence: CASSRPGGDSPLHF. The CDR3 DNA sequence: TGTGCCAGCAGCCGACCGGGGGGAGATTCACCCCTCCACTTT. V usage is TRBV5-6 and J usage is TRBJ1-6, with D maybe TRBD1 (5 bases). Germline lookup yields CDR1 SGHDT and CDR2 YYEEEE. The CDR3 covers 14 residues. The germline V and J ends were trimmed by 4 bases and 8 bases, with 13 bases remaining between them.

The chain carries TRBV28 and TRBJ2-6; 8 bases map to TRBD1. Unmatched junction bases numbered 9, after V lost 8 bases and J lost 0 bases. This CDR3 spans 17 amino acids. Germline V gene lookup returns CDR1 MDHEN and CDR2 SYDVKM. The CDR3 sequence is CASQTGDLHSGANVLTF. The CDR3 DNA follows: TGTGCCAGCCAGACAGGGGATCTCCACTCTGGGGCCAACGTCCTGACTTTC.

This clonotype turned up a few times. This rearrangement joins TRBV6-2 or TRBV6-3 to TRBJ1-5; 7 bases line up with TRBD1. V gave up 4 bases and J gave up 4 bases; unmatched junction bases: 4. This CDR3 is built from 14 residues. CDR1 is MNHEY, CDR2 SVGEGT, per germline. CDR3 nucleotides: TGTGCCAGCAGTTCGGGACAGACAAATCAGCCCCAGCATTTT. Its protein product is CASSSGQTNQPQHF.

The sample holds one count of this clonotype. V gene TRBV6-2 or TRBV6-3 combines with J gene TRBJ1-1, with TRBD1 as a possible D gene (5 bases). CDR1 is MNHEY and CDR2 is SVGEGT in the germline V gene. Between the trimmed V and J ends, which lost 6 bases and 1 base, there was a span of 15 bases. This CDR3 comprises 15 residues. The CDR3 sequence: CASSPTGHSNTEAFF. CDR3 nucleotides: TGTGCCAGCAGCCCGACCGGACATTCGAACACTGAAGCTTTCTTT.

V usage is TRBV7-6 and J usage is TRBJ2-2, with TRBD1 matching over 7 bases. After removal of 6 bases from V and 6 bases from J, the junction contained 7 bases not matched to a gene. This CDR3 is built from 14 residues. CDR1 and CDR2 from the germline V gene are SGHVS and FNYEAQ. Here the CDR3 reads CASSLDRVSGELFF. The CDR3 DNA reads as TGTGCCAGCAGTCTAGACAGGGTTTCCGGGGAGCTGTTTTTT.

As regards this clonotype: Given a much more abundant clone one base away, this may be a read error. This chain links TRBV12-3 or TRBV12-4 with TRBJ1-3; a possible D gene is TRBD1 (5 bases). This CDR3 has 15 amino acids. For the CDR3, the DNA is TGTGCCAGCAGTTTAACGACAGTCTCTGGAAACACCATAAATTTT. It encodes CASSLTTVSGNTINF.

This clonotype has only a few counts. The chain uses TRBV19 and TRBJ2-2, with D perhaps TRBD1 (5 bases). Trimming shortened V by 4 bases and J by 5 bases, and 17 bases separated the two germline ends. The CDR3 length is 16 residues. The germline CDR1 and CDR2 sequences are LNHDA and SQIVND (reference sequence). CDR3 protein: CASSTTRQWVTGELFF. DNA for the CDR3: TGTGCCAGTAGTACTACGCGACAGTGGGTAACCGGGGAGCTGTTTTTT.

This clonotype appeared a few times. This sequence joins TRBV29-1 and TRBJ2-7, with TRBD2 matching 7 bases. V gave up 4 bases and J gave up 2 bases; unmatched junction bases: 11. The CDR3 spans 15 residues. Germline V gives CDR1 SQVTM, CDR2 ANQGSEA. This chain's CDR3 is CSVGIPAGSTYEQYF. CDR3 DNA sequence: TGCAGCGTTGGAATTCCAGCGGGATCAACCTACGAGCAGTACTTC.

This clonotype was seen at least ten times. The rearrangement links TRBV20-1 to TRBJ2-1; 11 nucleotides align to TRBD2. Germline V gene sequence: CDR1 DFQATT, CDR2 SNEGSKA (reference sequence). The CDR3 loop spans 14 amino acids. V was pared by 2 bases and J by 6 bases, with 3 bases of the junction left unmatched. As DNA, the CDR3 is TGCAGTGCTAGACTAGCGGGAGGTAGCAATGAGCAGTTCTTC. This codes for CSARLAGGSNEQFF.

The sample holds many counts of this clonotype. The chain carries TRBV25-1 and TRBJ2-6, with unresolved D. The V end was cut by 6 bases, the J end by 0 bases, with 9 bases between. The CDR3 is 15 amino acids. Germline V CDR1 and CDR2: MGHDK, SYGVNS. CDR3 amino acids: CASSPPRSGANVLTF. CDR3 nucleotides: TGTGCCAGCAGCCCCCCCCGCTCTGGGGCCAACGTCCTGACTTTC.